This paragraph covers one T cell receptor (beta chain) sequence. Its antigen is undetermined. Trimming pared 7 bases from V and 3 bases from J, leaving 11 bases between. In germline, CDR1 is SGHRS, CDR2 YFSETQ. CDR3 length: 13 amino acids. The data were produced by immunoSEQ multiplex PCR, yet TCRdb's version contains in-frame clones alone and is incomplete. Of roughly 700,000 clones listed, roughly 70% are singletons. The healthy adult donors were HIV-negative and reported no recent acute infections or vaccinations. Negatively enriched CD4+ T cells were divided by CD45RA into naive and memory. This sample is drawn from a study of shared clonotypes between healthy human individuals. Study overall: Every donor yielded three CD4 naive, three CD4 memory, two CD8 naive and one CD8 memory plate.

Study conclusions and caveats: Non-shared clonotypes were found to have lower generation probabilities than the clonotypes that were shared by all four of the sorted-subset donors.

The chain couples TRBV5-1 to TRBJ1-3, with a tentative D call TRBD1 (6 bases). The origin of this receptor is a woman in her twenties or thirties in good health. Source material: memory CD4+ T cells sorted from blood. Subset denoted: CD45RA-negative fraction. The CDR3 region has the DNA TGCGCCAGCCGGTGGGACATTGGAAACACCATATATTTT. Its protein is CASRWDIGNTIYF.